The entry that follows covers one T cell receptor beta chain sequence. In this sample, this clonotype turned up many times. No antigen is known for it. Within one base of it there is no much larger clone, and no base qualities were kept. These data belong to a study of T cells in Graves' hyperthyroidism and ophthalmopathy (dated by TCRdb to 2018 to 2020). Some background on the complete study: TCR V-J signatures able to tell the groups apart were searched for in a discovery cohort of approximately 95 patients, of whom around 43 had Graves' ophthalmopathy and about 60 had stable Graves' hyperthyroidism. In addition, the study compared T-cell repertoires in thyroid tissue and in blood from five to seven Graves' hyperthyroidism patients. Following sampling, methimazole starting at 30 mg daily was given to hyperthyroidism patients, and high-dose intravenous methylprednisolone was given to ophthalmopathy patients. The paper reports TCR Vbeta CDR3 sequencing of roughly 140 peripheral blood samples: 40 or so ophthalmopathy, some 80 hyperthyroidism and around 17 progressor patients. The 95 to 100 discovery patients were divided at random into training and test sets in a 7:3 ratio. An independent validation cohort of some 18 hyperthyroidism patients and roughly 16 patients who later progressed to ophthalmopathy tested prospective prediction of ophthalmopathy.

From the cysteine through the phenylalanine, the CDR3 covers 19 amino acids. Kept here is only the CDR3 DNA, which spans 57 bases and is read in frame from base 1. V has 2 bases trimmed and J has 0 bases trimmed; junction bases matching no gene number 10. CDR1 and CDR2 are drawn from the germline V gene: SGDLS, YYNGEE. Exclusion was applied to patients with uncontrolled infections, other autoimmune diseases, pregnancy or lactation. Diagnoses relied on clinical symptoms, serum thyroxine and TRAb, thyroid ultrasound and orbital computed tomography. Trizol reagent was used to extract total RNA, and RNA quality was then checked on an Agilent 2100 Bioanalyzer. What the study reported, not specific to this receptor: In cross-validation, a model built on a 13 V-J signature told ophthalmopathy apart from stable hyperthyroidism with approximately 90% sensitivity and about 81% specificity, and in testing the same model reached 80%/75%. Most expanded thyroid clonotypes (frequency above 0.001) were also detected in blood, a finding suggesting that blood repertoires may reflect thyroid immune responses. During validation, the model predicted progression to ophthalmopathy a median of approximately 7 months ahead of onset, with almost 71% sensitivity and almost 75% specificity. Sample size was not statistically predetermined, and blinding of investigators to group allocation was not performed.

Amplification of TCR beta CDR3 regions was carried out from RNA transcripts. For the first round of RT-PCR on the TCR CDR3, the HTBI primer set was used together with the Qiagen OneStep RT-PCR kit. Libraries were constructed in a second round of multiplex PCR, after which size selection and purification were carried out. Paired-end sequencing of the libraries was performed with 100 bp reads on an Illumina HiSeq2000. As for the original processing: SOAPnuke was used to process the raw data, removing reads that contained adapters or uncalled bases, had a mean Phred below 15, or lacked an exact match to the constant primer or identifier. COPE v1.2.5 was used to merge high-quality paired reads, and clonotypes were defined as unique nucleotide sequences. MiTCR v1.1 was used to align clonotypes to the IMGT TRBV, TRBD and TRBJ reference segments. The analysis was restricted to V-J combinations with a frequency above 0.0001, which together covered just over 98% of the repertoires. A TCS score was defined as the ratio of F50 (clonal expansion) to E x V (chaos), with BLOSUM62-based TCRdist applied between CDR3 peptides within each V-J. Welch's t-statistics and random forest reduced 514 V-J features to 10 to 15, which were used in a naive Bayes classifier (R e1071). Thyroid-blood repertoire similarity was quantified with the Morisita-Horn index. TCRdb handled the public reads itself, with Q25 trimming in fastp and clone calling in MiXCR, and kept productive beta chains. Each record represents a unique CDR3 protein, reported with the most common genes and DNA among its rows. The V and J calls here are based on TCRdb, not the publication. The table for this sample lists more than 500,000 distinct CDR3 sequences; more than 45% of them were counted only once. Around a fifth of the sample is taken by the ten largest.

The V and J segments used are TRBV9 and TRBJ2-2; 10 nucleotides in the junction match TRBD1. This TCR was sampled from an adult woman with Graves' disease, either hyperthyroidism or ophthalmopathy (not recorded which). Sequencing used peripheral blood or thyroid tissue (not recorded which). The DNA reads TGTGCCAGCAGCGTCCACCTCGGACAGGGGGTCCCGAACACCGGGGAGCTGTTTTTT. The resulting protein is CASSVHLGQGVPNTGELFF.